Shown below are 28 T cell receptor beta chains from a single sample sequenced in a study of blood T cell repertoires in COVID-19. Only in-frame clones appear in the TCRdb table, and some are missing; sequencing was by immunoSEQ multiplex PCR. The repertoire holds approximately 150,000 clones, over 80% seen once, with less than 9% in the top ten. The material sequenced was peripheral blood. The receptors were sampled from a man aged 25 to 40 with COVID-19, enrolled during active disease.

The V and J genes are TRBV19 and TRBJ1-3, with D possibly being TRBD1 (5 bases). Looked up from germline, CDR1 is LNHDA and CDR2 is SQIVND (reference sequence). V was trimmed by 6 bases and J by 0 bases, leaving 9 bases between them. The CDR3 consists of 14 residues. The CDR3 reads CASRITGSGNTIYF. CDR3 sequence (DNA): TGTGCCAGTAGGATAACAGGCTCTGGAAACACCATATATTTT.

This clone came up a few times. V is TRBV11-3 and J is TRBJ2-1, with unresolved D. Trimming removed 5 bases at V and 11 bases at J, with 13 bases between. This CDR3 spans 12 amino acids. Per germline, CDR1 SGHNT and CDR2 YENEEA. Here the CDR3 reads CASSVGLSQQFF. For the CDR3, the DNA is TGTGCCAGCAGCGTAGGCCTGAGCCAGCAGTTCTTC. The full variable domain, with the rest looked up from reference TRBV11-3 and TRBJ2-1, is EAGVVQSPRYKIIEKKQPVAFWCNPISGHNTLYWYLQNLGQGPELLIRYENEEAVDDSQLPKDRFSAERLKGVDSTLKIQPAELGDSAVYLCASSVGLSQQFFGPGTRLTVL.

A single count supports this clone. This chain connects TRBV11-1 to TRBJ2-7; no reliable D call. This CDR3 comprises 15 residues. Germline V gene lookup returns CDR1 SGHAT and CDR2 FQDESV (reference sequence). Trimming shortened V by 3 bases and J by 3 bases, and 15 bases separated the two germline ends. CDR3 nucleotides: TGTGCCAGCAGCTTTAAATCGATAACTCTCTACGAGCAGTACTTC. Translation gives CASSFKSITLYEQYF.

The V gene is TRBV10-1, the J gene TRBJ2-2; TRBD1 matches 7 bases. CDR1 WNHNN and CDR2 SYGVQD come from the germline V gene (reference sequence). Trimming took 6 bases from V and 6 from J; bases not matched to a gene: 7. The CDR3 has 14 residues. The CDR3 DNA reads TGCGCCAGCAGCGCACGAACAGGGGCCGGGGAGCTGTTTTTT. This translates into CASSARTGAGELFF.

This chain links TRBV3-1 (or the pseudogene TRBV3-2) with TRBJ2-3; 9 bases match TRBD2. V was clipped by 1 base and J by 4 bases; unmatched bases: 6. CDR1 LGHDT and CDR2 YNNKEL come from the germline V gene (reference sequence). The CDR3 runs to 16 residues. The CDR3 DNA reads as TGTGCCAGCAGCCAAGCCGGGACTAGCCCCTCAGATACGCAGTATTTT. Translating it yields CASSQAGTSPSDTQYF.

The CDR3 DNA reads as TGTGCCAGCAGTTTAGGGCCGGGGGGAACTAATGAAAAACTGTTTTTT. Amino acids: CASSLGPGGTNEKLFF. The rearrangement joins TRBV27 to TRBJ1-4; D might be TRBD1 (5 bases). This CDR3 region has 16 residues. Germline assignment: CDR1 MNHEY and CDR2 SMNVEV (reference sequence). Trimming removed 2 bases at V and 1 base at J, with 11 bases between.

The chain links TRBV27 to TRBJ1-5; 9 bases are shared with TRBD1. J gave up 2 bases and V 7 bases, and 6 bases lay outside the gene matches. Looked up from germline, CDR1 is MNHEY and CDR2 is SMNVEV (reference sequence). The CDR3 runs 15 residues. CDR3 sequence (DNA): TGTGCCAGCACCGAGACAGGGGGAGGCAATCAGCCCCAGCATTTT. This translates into CASTETGGGNQPQHF.

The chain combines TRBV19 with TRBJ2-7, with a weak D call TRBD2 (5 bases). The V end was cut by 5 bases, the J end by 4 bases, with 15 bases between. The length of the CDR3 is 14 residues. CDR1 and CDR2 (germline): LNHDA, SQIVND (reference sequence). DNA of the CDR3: TGTGCCAGTAGTCCTCGGGGAGTGGGGTACGAGCAGTACTTC. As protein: CASSPRGVGYEQYF. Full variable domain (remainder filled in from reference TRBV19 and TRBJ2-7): DGGITQSPKYLFRKEGQNVTLSCEQNLNHDAMYWYRQDPGQGLRLIYYSQIVNDFQKGDIAEGYSVSREKKESFPLTVTSAQKNPTAFYLCASSPRGVGYEQYFGPGTRLTVT.

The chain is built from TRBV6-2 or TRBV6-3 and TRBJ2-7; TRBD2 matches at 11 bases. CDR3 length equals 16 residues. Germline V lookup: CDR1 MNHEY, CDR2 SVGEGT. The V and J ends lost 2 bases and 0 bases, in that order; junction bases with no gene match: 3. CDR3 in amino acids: CASSYSTSGSSYEQYF. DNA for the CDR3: TGTGCCAGCAGTTACAGCACTAGCGGGAGCTCCTACGAGCAGTACTTC.

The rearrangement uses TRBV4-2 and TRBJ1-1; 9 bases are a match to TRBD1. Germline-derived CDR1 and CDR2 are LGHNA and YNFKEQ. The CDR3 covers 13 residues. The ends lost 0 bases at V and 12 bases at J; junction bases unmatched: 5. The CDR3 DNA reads TGTGCCAGCAGCCAAGAGGAGGACAGGGGAACTTTCTTT. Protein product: CASSQEEDRGTFF.

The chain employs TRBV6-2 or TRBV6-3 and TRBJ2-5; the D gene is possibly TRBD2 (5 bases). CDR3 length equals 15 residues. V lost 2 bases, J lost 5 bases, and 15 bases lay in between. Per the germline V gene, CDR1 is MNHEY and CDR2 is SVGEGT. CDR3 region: CASSYRGTRLETQYF. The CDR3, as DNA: TGTGCCAGCAGTTACCGGGGTACTAGGCTCGAGACCCAGTACTTC.

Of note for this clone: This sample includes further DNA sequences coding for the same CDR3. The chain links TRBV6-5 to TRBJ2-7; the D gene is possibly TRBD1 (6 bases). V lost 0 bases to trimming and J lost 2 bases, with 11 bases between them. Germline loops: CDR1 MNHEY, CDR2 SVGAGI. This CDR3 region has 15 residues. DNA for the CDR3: TGTGCCAGCAGTTACTCGTGGAAGGGGGCCTACGAGCAGTACTTC. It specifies CASSYSWKGAYEQYF.

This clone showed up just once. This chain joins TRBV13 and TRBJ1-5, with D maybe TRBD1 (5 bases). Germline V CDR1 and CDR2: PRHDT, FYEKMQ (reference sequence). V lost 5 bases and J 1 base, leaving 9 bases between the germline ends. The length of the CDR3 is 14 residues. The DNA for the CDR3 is TGTGCCAGCAGCGGGAGGGGCAGCAATCAGCCCCAGCATTTT. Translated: CASSGRGSNQPQHF.

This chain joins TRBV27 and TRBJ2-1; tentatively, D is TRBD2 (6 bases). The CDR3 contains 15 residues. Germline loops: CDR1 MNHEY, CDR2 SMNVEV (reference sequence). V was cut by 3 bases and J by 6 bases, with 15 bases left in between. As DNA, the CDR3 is TGTGCCAGCAGTTTCGTCGGGAGCCCGTTCAATGAGCAGTTCTTC. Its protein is CASSFVGSPFNEQFF.

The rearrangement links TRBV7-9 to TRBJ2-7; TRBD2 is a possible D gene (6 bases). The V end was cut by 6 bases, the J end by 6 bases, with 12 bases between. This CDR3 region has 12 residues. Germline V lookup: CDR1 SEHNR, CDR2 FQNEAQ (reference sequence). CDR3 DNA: TGTGCCAGCAGTCCCTCGGAGGGCGAGCAGTACTTC. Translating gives CASSPSEGEQYF.

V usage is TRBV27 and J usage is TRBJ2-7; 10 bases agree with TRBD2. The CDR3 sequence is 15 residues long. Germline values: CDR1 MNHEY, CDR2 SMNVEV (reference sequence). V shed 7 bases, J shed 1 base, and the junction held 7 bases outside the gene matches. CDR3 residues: CASIFSTSGSYEQYF. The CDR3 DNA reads TGTGCCAGCATCTTCTCGACTAGCGGGTCCTACGAGCAGTACTTC.

Here the CDR3 reads CASSKDRVGTEAFF. The CDR3, as DNA: TGTGCCAGCAGCAAGGACAGGGTTGGGACTGAAGCTTTCTTT. The chain carries TRBV21-1 and TRBJ1-1; the table's D call, TRBD1, was not checked against the DNA. TRBV21-1 is shown as a pseudogene. This CDR3 region has 14 residues.

Here the CDR3 DNA reads TGTGCCATCAGTGCCGGGACAGGCTACGAGCAGTACTTC. Translated, it gives CAISAGTGYEQYF. V and J are TRBV10-3 and TRBJ2-7, with TRBD1 identical over 8 bases. CDR1 is ENHRY, CDR2 SYGVKD, per germline. J gave up 3 bases and V 4 bases, and 2 bases lay outside the gene matches. This CDR3 comprises 13 residues.

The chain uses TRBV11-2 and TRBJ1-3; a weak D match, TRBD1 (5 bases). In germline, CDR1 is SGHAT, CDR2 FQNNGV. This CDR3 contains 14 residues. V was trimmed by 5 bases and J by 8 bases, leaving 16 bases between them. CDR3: CASSPNTGGDTIYF. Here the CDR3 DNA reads TGTGCCAGCAGCCCAAACACGGGAGGGGACACCATATATTTT.

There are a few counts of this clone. The CDR3 is CASSLDRGRGTEAFF. In nucleotides, the CDR3 is TGTGCCAGCAGTCTCGACAGGGGACGGGGGACTGAAGCTTTCTTT. The chain employs TRBV27 and TRBJ1-1; 8 positions agree with TRBD1. This CDR3 contains 15 residues. V lost 5 bases, J lost 5 bases, and 10 bases stayed unmatched. Germline V lookup: CDR1 MNHEY, CDR2 SMNVEV (reference sequence).

The CDR3 DNA reads TGTGCCAGCAGCCGGGACAGGGGGGCCTACGAGCAGTACTTC. Its translation is CASSRDRGAYEQYF. The chain is built from TRBV27 and TRBJ2-7, with 11 bases aligning to TRBD1. CDR3 size: 14 residues. The junction had 3 bases not matched to a gene; V was cut back by 6 bases and J by 2 bases. The germline gives CDR1 MNHEY, CDR2 SMNVEV (reference sequence).

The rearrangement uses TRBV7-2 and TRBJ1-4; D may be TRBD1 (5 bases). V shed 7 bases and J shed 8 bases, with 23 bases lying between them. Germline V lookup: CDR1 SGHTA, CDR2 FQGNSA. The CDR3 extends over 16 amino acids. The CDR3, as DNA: TGTGCCAGCACCGAACGGGGTTGGGGGGACCACGAAAAACTGTTTTTT. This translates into CASTERGWGDHEKLFF.

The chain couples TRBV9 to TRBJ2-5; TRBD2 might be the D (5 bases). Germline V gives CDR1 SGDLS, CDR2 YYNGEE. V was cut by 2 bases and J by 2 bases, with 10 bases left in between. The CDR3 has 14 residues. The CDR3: CASSVGSRQETQYF. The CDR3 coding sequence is TGTGCCAGCAGCGTGGGGAGCAGACAAGAGACCCAGTACTTC.

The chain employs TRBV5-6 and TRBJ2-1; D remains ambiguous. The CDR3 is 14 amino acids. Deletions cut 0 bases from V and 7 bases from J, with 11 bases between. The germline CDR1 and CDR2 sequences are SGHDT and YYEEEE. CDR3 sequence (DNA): TGTGCCAGCAGCTTGGTCCGCTTACAGAATGAGCAGTTCTTC. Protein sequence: CASSLVRLQNEQFF.

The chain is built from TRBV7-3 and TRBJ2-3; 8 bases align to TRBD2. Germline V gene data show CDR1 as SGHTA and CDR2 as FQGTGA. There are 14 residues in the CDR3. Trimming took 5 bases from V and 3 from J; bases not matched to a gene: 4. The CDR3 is CASSQGLETDTQYF. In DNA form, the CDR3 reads TGTGCCAGCAGCCAGGGACTAGAAACAGATACGCAGTATTTT. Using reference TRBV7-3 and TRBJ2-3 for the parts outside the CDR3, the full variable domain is GAGVSQTPSNKVTEKGKYVELRCDPISGHTALYWYRQSLGQGPEFLIYFQGTGAADDSGLPNDRFFAVRPEGSVSTLKIQRTERGDSAVYLCASSQGLETDTQYFGPGTRLTVL.

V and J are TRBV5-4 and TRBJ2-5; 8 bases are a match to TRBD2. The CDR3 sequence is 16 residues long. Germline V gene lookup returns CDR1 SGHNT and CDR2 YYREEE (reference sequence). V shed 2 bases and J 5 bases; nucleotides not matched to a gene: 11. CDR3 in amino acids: CASSFPGGLATETQYF. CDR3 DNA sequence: TGTGCCAGCAGCTTTCCGGGAGGGCTAGCGACGGAGACCCAGTACTTC.

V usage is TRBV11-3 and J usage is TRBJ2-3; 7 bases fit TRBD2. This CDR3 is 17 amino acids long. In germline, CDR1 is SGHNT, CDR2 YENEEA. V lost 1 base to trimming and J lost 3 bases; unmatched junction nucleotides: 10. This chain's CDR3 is CASSLGEVTSRTDTQYF. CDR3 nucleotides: TGTGCCAGCAGCTTAGGTGAAGTGACTAGCAGAACAGATACGCAGTATTTT.

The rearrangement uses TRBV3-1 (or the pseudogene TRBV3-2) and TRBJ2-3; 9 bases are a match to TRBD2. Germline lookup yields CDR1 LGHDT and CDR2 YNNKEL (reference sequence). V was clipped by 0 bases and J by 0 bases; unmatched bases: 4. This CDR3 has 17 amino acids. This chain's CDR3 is CASSQEVAGASTDTQYF. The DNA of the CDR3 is TGTGCCAGCAGCCAAGAAGTAGCGGGGGCCAGCACAGATACGCAGTATTTT.